This T cell receptor (beta chain) was sequenced in a study of T cell changes during pregnancy in multiple sclerosis. After removal of 8 bases from V and 6 bases from J, the junction contained 2 bases not matched to a gene. This CDR3 is 12 amino acids long. The V gene's germline CDR1 is SEHNR and CDR2 FQNEAQ (reference sequence). TCRdb's copy holds only in-frame clones and misses some; the assay was immunoSEQ multiplex PCR. Of about 79,000 clones listed, 75% to 95% are singletons. V gene TRBV7-9 combines with J gene TRBJ1-4, with 8 bases that match TRBD1. This specimen consisted of CD4+ T cells from peripheral blood mononuclear cells, obtained in the second trimester of pregnancy. This receptor was taken from a female donor with multiple sclerosis, enrolled in a pregnancy study. The CDR3 reads CASGGQDEKLFF. CDR3 nucleotide sequence: TGTGCCAGCGGGGGACAGGATGAAAAACTGTTTTTT.